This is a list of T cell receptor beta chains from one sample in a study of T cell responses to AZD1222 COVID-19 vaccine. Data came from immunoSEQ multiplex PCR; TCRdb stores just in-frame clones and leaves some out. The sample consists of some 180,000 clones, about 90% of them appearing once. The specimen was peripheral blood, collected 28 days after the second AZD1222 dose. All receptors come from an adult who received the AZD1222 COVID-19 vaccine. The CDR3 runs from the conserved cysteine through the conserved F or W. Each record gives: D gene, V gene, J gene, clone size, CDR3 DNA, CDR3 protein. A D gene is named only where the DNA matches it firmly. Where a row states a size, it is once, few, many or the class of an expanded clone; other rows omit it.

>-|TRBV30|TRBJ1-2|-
TGTGCCTGGAGTGTACGAGTTTTGCACTATGGCTACACCTTC
CAWSVRVLHYGYTF
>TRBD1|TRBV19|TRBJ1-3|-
TGTGCCAGTAGTGGGACAGCAAACTCTGGAAACACCATATATTTT
CASSGTANSGNTIYF
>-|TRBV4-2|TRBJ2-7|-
TGTGCCAGCAGCCAAGCCGACACTTCCTACGAGCAGTACTTC
CASSQADTSYEQYF
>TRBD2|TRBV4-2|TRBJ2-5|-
TGTGCCAGCAGCCCCCGAAGTAGCGGGGGGGTCGGGGAGACCCAGTACTTC
CASSPRSSGGVGETQYF
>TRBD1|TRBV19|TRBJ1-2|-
TGTGCCAGTAGTATGGGGTGGACAGGGAAAGACTCTGGCTACACCTTC
CASSMGWTGKDSGYTF
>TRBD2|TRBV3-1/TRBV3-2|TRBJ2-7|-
TGTGCCAGCAGCCAAGAGTTCCCAGCGGGGTACTACGAGCAGTACTTC
CASSQEFPAGYYEQYF
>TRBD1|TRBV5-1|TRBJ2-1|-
TGCGCCAGTTCCTTGGGACAGGGACTAAATGAGCAGTTCTTC
CASSLGQGLNEQFF
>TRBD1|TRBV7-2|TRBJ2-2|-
TGTGCCAGCAGCCCATGGGGTGCCGGGACAGGGTACACCGGGGAGCTGTTTTTT
CASSPWGAGTGYTGELFF
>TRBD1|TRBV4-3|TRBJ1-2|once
TGCGCCAGCTTTACAGGGGGGGCCGGCGTGGCTAACTATGGCTACACCTTC
CASFTGGAGVANYGYTF
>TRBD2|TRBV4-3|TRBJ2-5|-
TGCGCCAGCAGCCAAGATGGGCTAGCGGGGGGCAAACAAGAGACCCAGTACTTC
CASSQDGLAGGKQETQYF
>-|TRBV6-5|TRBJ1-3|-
TGTGCCAGCAGCACCCGGGGGACTGGAAACACCATATATTTT
CASSTRGTGNTIYF
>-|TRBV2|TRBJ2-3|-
TGTGCCAGCAGTGATCTCGGGACTCCTGTAGGTACGCAGTATTTT
CASSDLGTPVGTQYF
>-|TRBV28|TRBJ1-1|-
TGTGCCAGCAGTTTGAGAAGAGAAGCTTTCTTT
CASSLRREAFF
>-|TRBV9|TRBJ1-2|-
TGTGCCAGCAGCGCCCAGGGGCAGGGTAACTTTAACTATGGCTACACCTTC
CASSAQGQGNFNYGYTF
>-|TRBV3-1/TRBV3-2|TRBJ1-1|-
TGTGCCAGCAGCCAATCAGAGGTGAACACTGAAGCTTTCTTT
CASSQSEVNTEAFF
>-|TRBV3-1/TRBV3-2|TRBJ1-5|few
TGTGCCAGCAGCCAAGATCATCGCGGAGATCAGCCCCAGCATTTT
CASSQDHRGDQPQHF
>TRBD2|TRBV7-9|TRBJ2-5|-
TGTGCCAGCAGCTTAGCGATTGCGGGGGGGAACCAAGAGACCCAGTACTTC
CASSLAIAGGNQETQYF
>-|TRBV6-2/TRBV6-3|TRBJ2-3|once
TGTGCCAGCAGTTTTCGGGGTGGCGCAGATACGCAGTATTTT
CASSFRGGADTQYF
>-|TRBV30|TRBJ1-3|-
TGTGCCTGGAATCGGCAGGGGAGTGGAAACACCATATATTTT
CAWNRQGSGNTIYF
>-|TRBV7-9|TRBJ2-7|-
TGTGCCAGCAGCTTAGTGTCCCCCGACAGGATCCTCTACGAGCAGTACTTC
CASSLVSPDRILYEQYF